These 17 T cell receptor beta chains were sequenced from one sample in a study of immune evolution from preneoplasia to lung adenocarcinoma. Measured with immunoSEQ multiplex PCR; TCRdb has only the in-frame clones, and not every one. Here the sample spans several thousand clones, roughly 70% being singletons. The material sequenced was FFPE atypical adenomatous hyperplasia tissue from the lung. Subset indicated: atypical adenomatous hyperplasia (AAH), lung preneoplasia. The source of these receptors is a donor of 70 years or more with lung adenocarcinoma. Some clones in this sample may be carry-over from other donors' samples.

The rearrangement uses TRBV4-2 and TRBJ2-7; 10 bases align to TRBD2. Germline CDR1 and CDR2: LGHNA and YNFKEQ. V lost 1 base, J lost 2 bases, and 2 bases stayed unmatched. This CDR3 region has 15 residues. The CDR3 DNA reads TGTGCCAGCAGCCAAGTAGCGGGAGGTGCCTACGAGCAGTACTTC. Translating it yields CASSQVAGGAYEQYF.

CDR3 sequence: CASSLSWGGNEKLFF. The CDR3 bases are TGTGCCAGCAGTTTATCTTGGGGAGGTAATGAAAAACTGTTTTTT. J is TRBJ1-4 and V is TRBV27, with D unresolved. The CDR3 runs to 15 residues. Germline assignment: CDR1 MNHEY and CDR2 SMNVEV (reference sequence). Trimming removed 0 bases from V and 4 bases from J, with 9 bases in between.

In its sample, this clone was seen once. J is TRBJ2-3 and V is TRBV19; 7 bases are a match to TRBD1. The CDR3 totals 14 residues. CDR1 is LNHDA and CDR2 is SQIVND in the germline V gene (reference sequence). After removal of 3 bases from V and 4 bases from J, the junction contained 4 bases not matched to a gene. In DNA form, the CDR3 reads TGTGCCAGTAGTATTATGACAGGGCCAGATACGCAGTATTTT. Protein sequence: CASSIMTGPDTQYF.

This sequence joins TRBV6-6 and TRBJ1-1; the D gene is possibly TRBD1 (5 bases). The CDR3 consists of 14 residues. Germline V lookup: CDR1 MNHNY, CDR2 SVGAGI (reference sequence). V shed 0 bases and J shed 3 bases, with 8 bases lying between them. CDR3 DNA: TGTGCCAGCAGTTACTCCGGCAGGGACACTGAAGCTTTCTTT. Residues: CASSYSGRDTEAFF.

This rearrangement joins TRBV5-4 to TRBJ2-2; 7 nucleotides align to TRBD2. Germline values: CDR1 SGHNT, CDR2 YYREEE (reference sequence). The CDR3 runs 16 residues. V was clipped by 4 bases and J by 6 bases; unmatched bases: 12. The CDR3 reads CASSLAGLGRSGELFF. The CDR3 DNA follows: TGTGCCAGCAGCCTGGCGGGACTCGGGAGGTCCGGGGAGCTGTTTTTT.

This clone came up once. The rearrangement joins TRBV4-1 to TRBJ2-5; TRBD2 matches at 12 bases. Unmatched junction bases numbered 4, after V lost 4 bases and J lost 4 bases. The CDR3 is made up of 15 amino acids. The germline gives CDR1 MGHRA, CDR2 YSYEKL. This CDR3 reads CASSRSTSGRETQYF. CDR3 in DNA: TGCGCCAGCAGCCGGTCGACTAGCGGGAGAGAGACCCAGTACTTC.

V is TRBV28 and J is TRBJ2-1; D assignment may be TRBD1 or TRBD2 (5 bases each). Trimming left V 2 bases short and J 2 bases short, with 7 bases between. The CDR3 sequence is 14 residues long. From germline, CDR1 is MDHEN and CDR2 SYDVKM. CDR3 protein: CASSLGGPYNEQFF. DNA of the CDR3: TGTGCCAGCAGTTTAGGGGGACCCTACAATGAGCAGTTCTTC.

The chain couples TRBV2 to TRBJ2-7; a possible D gene is TRBD1 (6 bases). The CDR3 spans 12 residues. V dropped 4 bases and J dropped 4 bases, with 8 bases sitting between them. Germline values: CDR1 SNHLY, CDR2 FYNNEI. DNA for the CDR3: TGTGCCAGCAGTGCCGGACAGTACGAGCAGTACTTC. It encodes CASSAGQYEQYF.

The chain is built from TRBV7-3 and TRBJ1-6, with D hard to call. Germline lookup yields CDR1 SGHTA and CDR2 FQGTGA. The CDR3 consists of 14 residues. V lost 2 bases and J lost 7, with 9 bases in between. DNA for the CDR3: TGTGCCAGCAGCTTACTGCGAGGGAATTCACCCCTCCACTTT. Encoded protein: CASSLLRGNSPLHF.

The J gene is TRBJ2-1, the V gene TRBV19, with TRBD2 identical over 12 bases. The CDR3 loop spans 14 amino acids. V trimming: 3 bases; J trimming: 12 bases; junction bases outside the gene matches: 6. Germline V gives CDR1 LNHDA, CDR2 SQIVND (reference sequence). For the CDR3, the DNA is TGTGCCAGTAGTATCCTAGCGGGGGGGGGAGTGCAGTTCTTC. Protein: CASSILAGGGVQFF.

V is TRBV6-6 and J is TRBJ1-1, with D unresolved. The CDR3 length is 16 residues. Trimming removed 8 bases at V and 0 bases at J, with 19 bases between. Germline V gene lookup returns CDR1 MNHNY and CDR2 SVGAGI (reference sequence). CDR3 sequence: CASRAFLRAMNTEAFF. In DNA, the CDR3 is TGTGCCAGCCGAGCGTTCCTCCGGGCTATGAACACTGAAGCTTTCTTT.

This rearrangement joins TRBV7-8 to TRBJ1-2, with D uncertain. The V and J ends lost 1 base and 5 bases respectively, with 8 bases between them. Germline V CDR1 and CDR2: SGHVS, FQNEAQ. CDR3 length: 13 amino acids. CDR3 nucleotides: TGTGCCAGCAGCTTAGACCCCGGGTATGGCTACACCTTC. Translation: CASSLDPGYGYTF.

V and J are TRBV4-1 and TRBJ2-2, with no clear D. CDR1 and CDR2 (germline): MGHRA, YSYEKL. The CDR3 totals 15 residues. Trimming stripped 0 bases from V and 2 bases from J, with 7 bases between. This CDR3 is CASSQDWSNTGELFF. CDR3 coding DNA: TGCGCCAGCAGCCAAGATTGGTCCAACACCGGGGAGCTGTTTTTT.

The genes are TRBV7-9 and TRBJ2-7, with a weak D call TRBD2 (6 bases). The V gene lost 3 bases and the J gene lost 5 bases, with 8 bases spanning the gap. Germline CDR1 SEHNR, CDR2 FQNEAQ (reference sequence). The CDR3 runs to 12 residues. The CDR3 nucleotides are TGTGCCAGCAGCTTGGGACTGGACGAGCAGTACTTC. It codes for CASSLGLDEQYF. Drawing the rest from reference TRBV7-9 and TRBJ2-7, the complete variable domain is DTGVSQNPRHKITKRGQNVTFRCDPISEHNRLYWYRQTLGQGPEFLTYFQNEAQLEKSRLLSDRFSAERPKGSFSTLEIQRTEQGDSAMYLCASSLGLDEQYFGPGTRLTVT.

This chain uses TRBV30 with TRBJ1-1; the D is unclear. Trimming pared 1 base from V and 1 base from J, leaving 10 bases between. This CDR3 is built from 14 residues. Germline V gene lookup returns CDR1 GTSNPN and CDR2 SVGIG (reference sequence). The CDR3 here is CAWSADAGNTEAFF. In DNA form, the CDR3 reads TGTGCCTGGAGTGCGGACGCCGGGAACACTGAAGCTTTCTTT.

The chain is built from TRBV30 and TRBJ1-1; no reliable D call. Per germline, CDR1 GTSNPN and CDR2 SVGIG (reference sequence). CDR3 length equals 14 residues. The V gene lost 0 bases and the J gene lost 5 bases, with 13 bases spanning the gap. The CDR3 sequence is CAWSVGLGRTEAFF. In DNA form, the CDR3 reads TGTGCCTGGAGTGTTGGTTTGGGGAGGACTGAAGCTTTCTTT.

This chain uses TRBV11-2 with TRBJ2-3; the D is unclear. Germline loops: CDR1 SGHAT, CDR2 FQNNGV. The CDR3 is made up of 11 amino acids. Deletions cut 6 bases from V and 9 bases from J, with 10 bases between. In DNA form, the CDR3 reads TGTGCCAGCAGTGAGTCTGAAACGCAGTATTTT. Amino acids: CASSESETQYF.